This T cell receptor beta chain was sequenced for a study of cytomegalovirus exposure and HLA in healthy donors. Libraries were prepared by immunoSEQ multiplex PCR; TCRdb keeps only in-frame clonotypes and omits some of them. The sample has fewer than 150,000 clones, about 85% seen once. Sequenced: PBMCs. This receptor was taken from a man younger than 30 in good health and CMV-seropositive.

CDR3 in DNA: TGTGCCAGCAGTTACGTGTCAATCCAAGAGACCCAGTACTTC. Protein: CASSYVSIQETQYF. The chain carries TRBV6-5 and TRBJ2-5; unclear D gene. The CDR3 has 14 amino acids. Germline CDR1 is MNHEY and CDR2 is SVGAGI. V lost 2 bases and J lost 1, with 8 bases in between.